Presented here are 5 T cell receptor beta chains from one specimen sequenced in a study of T cells after yellow fever vaccination (dated by TCRdb to about 2019). The sample's treatment or condition, from its label and the paper: live attenuated yellow fever vaccine strain. Library preparation employed 5' RACE. The data were produced on an Illumina NovaSeq 6000. Using fastp trimming at Q25 and MiXCR clonotype assembly, TCRdb reanalyzed the public sequencing data and kept in-frame beta chains. Here each entry gathers all rows of one CDR3 protein and keeps the most common genes and DNA. The table for this sample lists 300,000 to 350,000 distinct CDR3 sequences; around 3.9% of them were counted only once. In total, the top ten clones hold 20% to 25% of the sample. The material sequenced was PBMCs, taken 5 days after the yellow fever booster vaccination. The origin of the receptors is a man aged 18 to 30 who received the YFV17D yellow fever vaccine.

Many counts were recorded for this clonotype. The gene calls are TRBV7-8 and TRBJ1-4; D remains ambiguous. This CDR3 contains 13 residues. V gave up 1 base and J gave up 7 bases, with 7 bases separating them. Germline V gene sequence: CDR1 SGHVS, CDR2 FQNEAQ. The CDR3: CASSLGQAEKLFF. The CDR3 DNA sequence: TGTGCCAGCAGCTTAGGCCAGGCTGAAAAACTGTTTTTT.

CDR3 sequence (DNA): TGTGCCAGCAGGGTAGAGGGCAATCAGCCCCAGCATTTT. Its translation: CASRVEGNQPQHF. This sequence joins TRBV2 and TRBJ1-5; no clear D. CDR1 is SNHLY and CDR2 is FYNNEI in the germline V gene. The V end was cut by 6 bases, the J end by 2 bases, with 8 bases between. The CDR3 length is 13 residues.

The genes are TRBV20-1 and TRBJ1-5; D call uncertain. The CDR3 consists of 14 residues. Germline CDR1 and CDR2: DFQATT and SNEGSKA (reference sequence). V was cut by 4 bases and J by 0 bases, with 10 bases left in between. The CDR3 is CSAKASHSNQPQHF. CDR3 bases: TGCAGTGCTAAAGCCAGTCATAGCAATCAGCCCCAGCATTTT.

J is TRBJ2-3 and V is TRBV20-1; TRBD2 aligns across 12 bases. The CDR3 has 18 residues. Trimming took 3 bases from V and 0 from J; bases not matched to a gene: 10. The germline gives CDR1 DFQATT, CDR2 SNEGSKA (reference sequence). In DNA, the CDR3 is TGCAGTGCTAGTCCGAGGCTAGCGGGGGGGATTAGCACAGATACGCAGTATTTT. Protein sequence: CSASPRLAGGISTDTQYF.

This clonotype appeared a few times. This chain joins TRBV6-2 or TRBV6-3 and TRBJ2-1, with D hard to call. V was cut by 4 bases and J by 6 bases, with 13 bases left in between. The CDR3 totals 14 residues. Germline lookup yields CDR1 MNHEY and CDR2 SVGEGT. This CDR3 reads CASSLTVLANEQFF. CDR3 nucleotides: TGTGCCAGCAGTTTAACAGTTCTTGCCAATGAGCAGTTCTTC.